This record covers a single T cell receptor (beta chain). The antigen it binds to is not known. No base quality values were provided; no much bigger clone lies one nucleotide off. V and J are trimmed by 5 bases and 3 bases, and the gene matches miss 16 bases of the junction. CDR1 and CDR2 are read off the germline V gene as SGHRS and YFSETQ. The CDR3 covers 18 residues, taking in both the cysteine and the phenylalanine. Only the CDR3 DNA stays, 54 bases, in frame from base 1. The donors were healthy, HIV-negative adults with no recently reported acute infections or vaccinations. Every donor was a Caucasian adult living in Nashville, Tennessee, USA. Magnetic negative selection was used to enrich CD4+ T cells, after which naive cells were positively selected on CD45RA and the negative fraction became the memory subset. After blood collection by leukapheresis, PBMCs were isolated using Ficoll-Histopaque density gradient centrifugation and then cryopreserved in the vapor phase of liquid nitrogen. Analytical flow cytometry was used to check the purity and quantity of each magnetically sorted T cell population. Each sorted fraction had its genomic DNA isolated and then quantified by UV absorbance on a Nanodrop 2000c.

The source of the sample is a study of shared clonotypes between healthy human individuals (dated by TCRdb to between 2020 and 2021). About the investigation overall: The cohort comprised a couple of women and a few men aged 18 to 49 years. For each donor, three plates each were used for CD4 naive and CD4 memory, two plates were used for CD8 naive, and one plate was used for CD8 memory. To increase sequencing depth and limit assay-specific biases, different laboratories used diverse techniques to prepare libraries and sequence TCR repertoires. To estimate repertoire size and how much clonotypes are shared between individuals, the study performed deep sequencing of blood TCR repertoires from five healthy adults. Leukapheresis yielded between about 0.8 and 9.5 billion PBMCs per donor.

Using the deep immunoSEQ assay, TCR CDR3 regions were amplified from genomic DNA by multiplex PCR. Extracted genomic DNA from each cell subset was spread evenly across all wells of several immunoSEQ 96-well plates, with each plate serving as a replicate. For sorted subsets, each replicate PCR was loaded with 200 to 250 ng genomic DNA, equivalent to about 30,000 T cell genomes. Purified libraries were quantified with a Qubit 3.0 fluorometer, sized on a Bioanalyzer 2100, and re-quantified with the KAPA Library Quantification kit. Each immunoSEQ 96-well plate was sequenced on its own single-read 150-cycle Illumina NextSeq 550 flow cell. In the original analysis: Because only junctional sequences without quality scores were contained in the immunoSEQ output, filtering matching that applied to full-length reads could not be performed. To assign V/J genes and CDR3, sequences were annotated using PyIR, a Python wrapper for IgBLAST v1.9, with IMGT germline references. Reads were filtered out if the reads had weak V/J assignments (E-value above 1e-6), no CDR3, stop codons, out-of-frame junctions, or ambiguous translated residues. V3J clonotypes were defined as sequences sharing the same inferred V gene, J gene, and CDR3 amino acid sequence. To compute the percentage overlap between repertoires, the number of shared unique clonotypes was divided by the size of the smaller repertoire. RTK rarefaction, the Chao1 estimator, and Recon v2.1 estimates of unobserved clonotypes were used to assess repertoire richness. Generation probabilities for all TCRbeta clonotypes obtained by the gDNA method from four donors were computed using OLGA. TCRdb's version of the immuneACCESS table is confined to in-frame rearrangements and falls short of the full clone set. An unresolved V gene accounts for under half of the shortfall where checked; the remainder is of unknown origin. V and J calls and clone size are those listed in that table; D and trimming were worked out from the DNA. This sample has about 300,000 clones in its table, and around 74% of those were observed once. Around a tenth of the sample lies in the top ten.

The research as a whole found: Clonotypes shared by all four sorted-subset donors showed higher generation probabilities than non-shared clonotypes. Sampling was limited to blood, and TCR repertoires in tissue likely differ from TCR repertoires in blood. Naive subsets generally had larger estimated clonotype richness than memory subsets. Rarefaction of sorted-subset datasets indicated incomplete sequencing despite the large sequencing depth. About 5% of naive CD4, approximately 3.7% of naive CD8, roughly 2.4% of memory CD4, and more than 0.35% of memory CD8 clonotypes were shared across a few donors. Pairwise subsampling led to the expectation that sequencing depth would affect the degree of clonotype sharing among donors. Because the study included a small number of donors, the genetic and exposure-history diversity represented was limited.

The sample consisted of memory CD4+ T cells sorted from blood. The cell subset or site label, as the study defines it: CD45RA-negative fraction. The TCR sequence derives from a man younger than 45 in good health. The sequence links TRBV5-1 to TRBJ2-2, with 7 central nucleotides matching TRBD2. This receptor has the CDR3 CASRQTTSSGKYTGELFF. The DNA is TGCGCCAGCAGGCAAACAACCTCGAGCGGGAAATACACCGGGGAGCTGTTTTTT.